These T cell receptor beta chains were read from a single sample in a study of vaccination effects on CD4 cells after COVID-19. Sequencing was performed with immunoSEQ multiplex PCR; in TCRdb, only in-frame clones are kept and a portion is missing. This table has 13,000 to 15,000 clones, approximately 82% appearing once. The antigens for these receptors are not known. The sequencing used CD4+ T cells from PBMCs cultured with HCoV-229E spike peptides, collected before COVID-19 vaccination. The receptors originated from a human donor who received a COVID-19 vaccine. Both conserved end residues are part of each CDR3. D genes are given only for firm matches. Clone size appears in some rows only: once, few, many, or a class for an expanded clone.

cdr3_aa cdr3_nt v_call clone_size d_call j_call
CASSLGQTGYTF TGTGCCAGCAGCTTAGGACAAACTGGCTACACCTTC TRBV13 - - TRBJ1-2
CASSPYRDRAYEQYF TGTGCCAGCAGCCCCTACCGGGACAGGGCCTACGAGCAGTACTTC TRBV6-2/TRBV6-3 - TRBD1 TRBJ2-7
CASSFEAGAVTEAFF TGCGCCAGCAGCTTTGAGGCAGGGGCGGTCACTGAAGCTTTCTTT TRBV5-1 once - TRBJ1-1
CAWSVARRGSPLHF TGTGCCTGGAGTGTGGCCCGTAGGGGTTCACCCCTCCACTTT TRBV30 - - TRBJ1-6
CASSLDTGETQYF TGTGCCAGCAGCCTTGACACCGGGGAGACCCAGTACTTC TRBV7-8 - - TRBJ2-5
CASSGMSSYNEQFF TGTGCCAGCAGTGGGATGAGCTCCTACAATGAGCAGTTCTTC TRBV2 - - TRBJ2-1
CASIFIAGPGELFF TGTGCCAGCATCTTCATAGCGGGGCCCGGGGAGCTGTTTTTT TRBV7-2 few TRBD2 TRBJ2-2
CASRAGTPYEQYF TGTGCCAGCAGGGCCGGGACCCCCTACGAGCAGTACTTC TRBV6-5 - - TRBJ2-7
CASSTSGFTDTQYF TGCGCCAGCAGCACTAGCGGTTTCACAGATACGCAGTATTTT TRBV5-1 - TRBD2 TRBJ2-3
CASSPGPTDTQYF TGCGCCAGCAGCCCGGGACCCACAGATACGCAGTATTTT TRBV4-3 - - TRBJ2-3
CASSSPLSSYEQYF TGTGCCAGCAGCTCGCCACTGTCATCCTACGAGCAGTACTTC TRBV7-2 - - TRBJ2-7
CASRRPSYNEQFF TGTGCCAGCAGGAGGCCATCCTACAATGAGCAGTTCTTC TRBV27 - - TRBJ2-1
CASNTGGYSDTQYF TGTGCCAGCAACACGGGAGGGTATTCAGATACGCAGTATTTT TRBV7-9 few TRBD2 TRBJ2-3
CASSQDTLQAFF TGTGCCAGCAGCCAGGACACCCTCCAAGCTTTCTTT TRBV6-5 - - TRBJ1-1
CASSLNGGTGDTQYF TGTGCCAGCAGCTTGAACGGGGGGACCGGCGATACGCAGTATTTT TRBV5-6 once TRBD2 TRBJ2-3
CASSLEGGAPTYNSPLHF TGTGCCAGCAGCTTAGAGGGCGGGGCCCCCACCTATAATTCACCCCTCCACTTT TRBV7-9 - - TRBJ1-6
CASSVGPGEGNTIYF TGCGCCAGCTCAGTAGGCCCGGGGGAAGGAAACACCATATATTTT TRBV5-1 - - TRBJ1-3
CASSTLAGGWDEQFF TGTGCCAGTAGTACACTAGCGGGGGGCTGGGATGAGCAGTTCTTC TRBV19 - TRBD2 TRBJ2-1
CASSILTSGRSPNTGELFF TGTGCCAGTAGTATTTTAACTAGCGGGAGGAGCCCGAACACCGGGGAGCTGTTTTTT TRBV19 - TRBD2 TRBJ2-2
CASTRRGILRTGELFF TGTGCCAGTACACGACGGGGGATCCTCAGAACCGGGGAGCTGTTTTTT TRBV19 few - TRBJ2-2
CASGDPQPQHF TGTGCTAGTGGGGACCCCCAGCCCCAGCATTTT TRBV12-5 - - TRBJ1-5
CASGLGQGREKLFF TGTGCTAGTGGCCTAGGACAGGGTAGAGAAAAACTGTTTTTT TRBV12-5 once TRBD1 TRBJ1-4
CASSDSPGQGPYEQYF TGTGCCAGCAGCGACAGCCCGGGACAGGGTCCCTACGAGCAGTACTTC TRBV6-2/TRBV6-3 - TRBD1 TRBJ2-7
CASSLQGWGGTDTQYF TGCGCCAGCAGCTTACAAGGGTGGGGGGGCACAGATACGCAGTATTTT TRBV5-1 - - TRBJ2-3
CASSVQPARGKETQYF TGTGCCAGCAGCGTCCAACCGGCGAGAGGGAAAGAGACCCAGTACTTC TRBV9 - - TRBJ2-5
CASSLRDTGELFF TGTGCCAGCTCATTGCGGGATACCGGGGAGCTGTTTTTT TRBV18 - - TRBJ2-2
CASTPRVQETQYF TGTGCCAGCACCCCCAGGGTGCAAGAGACCCAGTACTTC TRBV6-5 - - TRBJ2-5
CSVARGGQGLTRSYNEQFF TGCAGCGTTGCCCGGGGTGGGCAGGGGCTGACCCGATCCTACAATGAGCAGTTCTTC TRBV29-1 - - TRBJ2-1
CASSNTDTQYF TGTGCCAGCAGCAACACAGATACGCAGTATTTT TRBV6-5 - - TRBJ2-3
CASSERSGIQPQHF TGTGCCAGCAGTGAACGATCAGGAATTCAGCCCCAGCATTTT TRBV2 - - TRBJ1-5
CASSSDRDRPYEQYF TGTGCCAGCAGCTCCGACCGGGACAGGCCCTACGAGCAGTACTTC TRBV5-5 - TRBD1 TRBJ2-7
CASSIIQGTEAFF TGTGCCAGCAGCATTATACAGGGAACTGAAGCTTTCTTT TRBV7-8 - - TRBJ1-1
CARRQGTYEQYF TGTGCCCGCAGACAGGGGACCTACGAGCAGTACTTC TRBV7-9 - TRBD1 TRBJ2-7
CASSSGGQNIQYF TGTGCCAGCAGCTCGGGGGGACAAAACATTCAGTACTTC TRBV7-8 - TRBD2 TRBJ2-4
CSVFEDGQGAYEQYF TGCAGCGTCTTTGAGGACGGACAGGGGGCTTACGAGCAGTACTTC TRBV29-1 - TRBD1 TRBJ2-7
CAWSVGTTGFYREKLFF TGTGCCTGGAGTGTTGGGACGACAGGGTTTTATAGAGAAAAACTGTTTTTT TRBV30 - TRBD1 TRBJ1-4
CASSQGRSPGLAGSTGELFF TGCGCCAGCAGCCAAGGGAGGTCACCCGGACTAGCGGGGAGTACCGGGGAGCTGTTTTTT TRBV4-1 - TRBD2 TRBJ2-2
CASSESAGAHGYTF TGTGCCAGCAGTGAATCGGCGGGGGCACATGGCTACACCTTC TRBV6-1 - - TRBJ1-2
CASSLGAFYGYTF TGTGCCAGCAGCTTGGGGGCTTTCTATGGCTACACCTTC TRBV3-1/TRBV3-2 - - TRBJ1-2
CASRVSQYNEQFF TGTGCCAGCAGGGTCTCTCAGTACAATGAGCAGTTCTTC TRBV2 - - TRBJ2-1